A few counts support the clone carrying this T cell receptor (beta chain). The V gene end was trimmed by 3 bases and the J gene end by 5 bases; junction bases not matched to a gene: 2. This CDR3 spans 15 amino acids. Germline-derived CDR1 and CDR2 are SGDLS and YYNGEE. The data derive from a study of blood T cell repertoires in COVID-19. Study background: T cells, B-cell-depleted T cells, or PBMCs supplied cDNA or gDNA.

In the authors' workflow: For nucleated cells, counts were estimated from reference gene primer amplification. Clones were read by immunoSEQ multiplex PCR, and TCRdb kept only the in-frame ones, dropping some. V, J and clone size were drawn from that table, and D and trimming were deduced from the DNA. The sample records roughly 260,000 clones, roughly 86% being singletons. The chain employs TRBV9 and TRBJ2-7, with 16 bases matching TRBD2. The clonotype comes from a man aged 35 to 55 who had recovered from COVID-19. The sample was peripheral blood. DNA for the CDR3: TGTGCCAGCAGCGCCGGGACTAGCGGGAGGGACGAGCAGTACTTC. It encodes CASSAGTSGRDEQYF.